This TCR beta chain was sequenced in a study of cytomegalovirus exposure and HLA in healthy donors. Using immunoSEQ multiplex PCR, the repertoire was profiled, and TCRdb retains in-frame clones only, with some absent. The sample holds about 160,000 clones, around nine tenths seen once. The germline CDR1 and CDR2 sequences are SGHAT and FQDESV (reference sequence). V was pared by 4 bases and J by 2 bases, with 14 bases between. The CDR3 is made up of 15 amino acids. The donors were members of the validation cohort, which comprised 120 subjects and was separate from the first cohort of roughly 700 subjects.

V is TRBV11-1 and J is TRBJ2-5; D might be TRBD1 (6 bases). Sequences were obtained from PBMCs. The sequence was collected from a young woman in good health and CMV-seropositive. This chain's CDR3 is CASSSRQVPQETQYF. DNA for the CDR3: TGTGCCAGCAGCTCCCGACAGGTCCCACAAGAGACCCAGTACTTC.